Following are 14 T cell receptor beta chains from one sample sequenced in a study of response to subunit inactivated influenza vaccine. A single record per CDR3 protein comes from TCRdb applying MiXCR to the RT-PCR reads. This table holds about 520,000 distinct CDR3 sequences, around 7.9% found once. Sequenced here: PBMCs from blood, sampled around 25 months after vaccination. The receptor source for this set is a man between 50 and 70 years old who received an inactivated influenza vaccine.

Ten or more counts support this clonotype. This chain uses TRBV7-2 with TRBJ2-1; perhaps TRBD2 as D (6 bases). The germline V and J ends were trimmed by 1 base and 4 bases, with 11 bases remaining between them. CDR1 is SGHTA and CDR2 is FQGNSA in the germline V gene. The length of the CDR3 is 15 residues. CDR3 in amino acids: CASSLEGGEYNEQFF. The CDR3 nucleotides read TGTGCCAGCAGCTTAGAGGGAGGAGAGTACAATGAGCAGTTCTTC.

The chain recombines TRBV29-1 with TRBJ2-7; 9 bases match TRBD1. The CDR3 sequence is 14 residues long. CDR1 SQVTM and CDR2 ANQGSEA come from the germline V gene. Losses at the gene ends were 7 bases for V and 2 bases for J; bases not matched to a gene: 9. The CDR3 spells CSEIQGQGPYEQYF. CDR3 bases: TGCAGCGAAATTCAGGGACAGGGTCCCTACGAGCAGTACTTC.

This sequence joins TRBV4-3 and TRBJ2-7; 7 bases align to TRBD2. This CDR3 is built from 17 residues. The germline V gene has CDR1 LGHNA and CDR2 YSLEER. V lost 0 bases, J lost 4 bases, and 12 bases stayed unmatched. As DNA, the CDR3 is TGCGCCAGCAGCCAAGATCTCCTGCGCGGGGGATCATACGAGCAGTACTTC. Its translation is CASSQDLLRGGSYEQYF.

In its sample, this clonotype was seen a few times. V and J are TRBV7-9 and TRBJ1-3; the D gene is possibly TRBD1 (5 bases). The CDR3 runs to 14 residues. Germline V gene data show CDR1 as SEHNR and CDR2 as FQNEAQ (reference sequence). V dropped 5 bases and J dropped 5 bases, with 13 bases sitting between them. This CDR3 reads CASSQTYRRNTIYF. In DNA, the CDR3 is TGTGCCAGCAGCCAAACCTACAGGAGAAACACCATATATTTT.

A few counts support this clonotype. The chain joins TRBV27 to TRBJ2-2; TRBD2 matches 7 bases. Germline assignment: CDR1 MNHEY and CDR2 SMNVEV (reference sequence). Trimming cost V 6 bases and J 4 bases; bases outside gene matches: 5. The CDR3 is made up of 14 amino acids. The CDR3 DNA sequence: TGTGCCAGCAGATATGGCGGGAGCACCGGGGAGCTGTTTTTT. Its protein product is CASRYGGSTGELFF.

A note on this clonotype: The junction does not match germline at one end; this may be a read error. V usage is TRBV20-1 and J usage is TRBJ2-1; 16 bases map to TRBD2. Per germline, CDR1 DFQATT and CDR2 SNEGSKA (reference sequence). This CDR3 region has 21 residues. The CDR3 is CSARGVPGLAGGPASYNEQFF. CDR3 nucleotide sequence: TGCAGCGCTAGAGGCGTGCCGGGACTAGCGGGAGGGCCTGCGTCCTACAATGAGCAGTTCTTC.

The table lists this clonotype with a few counts. V usage is TRBV9 and J usage is TRBJ2-3; 11 bases match TRBD2. The V gene end was trimmed by 0 bases and the J gene end by 4 bases; junction bases not matched to a gene: 7. The germline CDR1 and CDR2 sequences are SGDLS and YYNGEE. CDR3 length equals 17 residues. In DNA form, the CDR3 reads TGTGCCAGCAGCGTAGGATTAGCGGGGGGGTCTGCAGATACGCAGTATTTT. It yields the protein CASSVGLAGGSADTQYF.

The rearrangement uses TRBV5-1 and TRBJ2-2, with D perhaps matching TRBD1 (7 bases). Germline V gives CDR1 SGHRS, CDR2 YFSETQ. The CDR3 is 15 amino acids. V lost 1 base and J 4 bases, leaving 11 bases between the germline ends. CDR3 sequence reads: CASSLPEGATGELFF. In nucleotides, the CDR3 is TGCGCCAGCAGCTTGCCGGAGGGGGCCACCGGGGAGCTGTTTTTT.

This clonotype was observed at least ten times. This rearrangement joins TRBV18 to TRBJ1-2; no definite D call. CDR1 and CDR2 (germline): KGHSH, LQKENI. This CDR3 contains 13 residues. With 2 bases removed from V and 4 bases from J, the gap between germline ends came to 8 bases. CDR3 nucleotide sequence: TGTGCCAGCTCACCAGGGTTCGGCTATGGCTACACCTTC. Translated, it gives CASSPGFGYGYTF.

The chain couples TRBV7-9 to TRBJ2-3; TRBD2 agrees at 8 bases. V dropped 5 bases and J dropped 3; count of bases not matched to a gene: 7. Per the germline V gene, CDR1 is SEHNR and CDR2 is FQNEAQ (reference sequence). CDR3 length equals 15 residues. In DNA, the CDR3 is TGTGCCAGCAGCAAAGCGGGGGCTGGGACAGATACGCAGTATTTT. Its protein is CASSKAGAGTDTQYF.

This clonotype showed up many times. The CDR3 protein is CASSATGNQPQHF. In DNA form, the CDR3 reads TGTGCCAGCAGTGCCACAGGGAATCAGCCCCAGCATTTT. The rearrangement uses TRBV25-1 and TRBJ1-5; TRBD1 might be the D (6 bases). The CDR3 is made up of 13 amino acids. Germline V CDR1 and CDR2: MGHDK, SYGVNS. V lost 4 bases to trimming and J lost 4 bases, with 8 bases between them.

This clonotype was counted a few times. The chain recombines TRBV7-2 with TRBJ2-5; D unresolved. This CDR3 contains 15 residues. V lost 5 bases to trimming and J lost 0 bases, with 13 bases between them. Germline V gene lookup returns CDR1 SGHTA and CDR2 FQGNSA. CDR3 DNA sequence: TGTGCCAGCAGCCCCGGGTCCTGGTACCAAGAGACCCAGTACTTC. Encoded protein: CASSPGSWYQETQYF.

This clonotype showed up just a few times. The chain combines TRBV9 with TRBJ1-6, with TRBD1 matching 7 bases. V dropped 4 bases and J dropped 6; count of bases not matched to a gene: 10. The CDR3 is 16 amino acids. Germline-derived CDR1 and CDR2 are SGDLS and YYNGEE. The CDR3 is CASSSSRGGSNSPLHF. The CDR3 DNA follows: TGTGCCAGCAGCTCGTCCAGGGGGGGCAGTAATTCACCCCTCCACTTT. Supplemented by reference TRBV9 and TRBJ1-6, the full variable domain reads DSGVTQTPKHLITATGQRVTLRCSPRSGDLSVYWYQQSLDQGLQFLIQYYNGEERAKGNILERFSAQQFPDLHSELNLSSLELGDSALYFCASSSSRGGSNSPLHFGNGTRLTVT.

This clonotype showed up many times. The chain is built from TRBV21-1 and TRBJ1-2; TRBD1, as called in the table, went unchecked against the DNA. TRBV21-1 is flagged as a pseudogene. CDR3 length: 18 amino acids. Here the CDR3 reads CASSKSGPALDRDYGYTF. CDR3 nucleotides: TGTGCCAGCAGCAAATCCGGCCCAGCCCTGGACAGGGATTATGGCTACACCTTC.